What follows are 10 T cell receptor beta chains derived from one specimen sequenced in a study of regulatory and conventional T cells in RAG deficiency. Assay used: immunoSEQ multiplex PCR; TCRdb lists only in-frame clones, some missing. The data hold tens of thousands of clones, with around 89% observed a single time. Another study also made use of these data, one on regulatory T cells. This second study notes: The primer mix had 52 TRBV and 13 TRBJ primers.

Sequencing used CD8+ T cells sorted from blood. These receptors came from a human donor in good health.

CDR3 amino acids: CASSSGTGDGELFF. CDR3 coding DNA: TGTGCCAGCAGCTCCGGGACAGGGGACGGGGAGCTGTTTTTT. The chain carries TRBV13 and TRBJ2-2; 10 nucleotides line up with TRBD1. CDR1 is PRHDT and CDR2 is FYEKMQ in the germline V gene (reference sequence). The trim removed 4 bases at V and 7 bases at J, leaving 3 bases unmatched. The CDR3 contains 14 residues.

A single count supports this clone. The CDR3 sequence: CASSEVLVNTEAFF. In nucleotides, the CDR3 is TGTGCCAGCAGTGAAGTTTTGGTGAACACTGAAGCTTTCTTT. V and J are TRBV2 and TRBJ1-1; D is unresolved. The germline V gene encodes CDR1 SNHLY and CDR2 FYNNEI. V lost 1 base and J 0 bases, leaving 6 bases between the germline ends. This CDR3 comprises 14 residues.

J is TRBJ2-7 and V is TRBV14, with 10 bases matching TRBD1. CDR1 and CDR2 (germline): SGHDN, FVKESK. The V and J ends lost 4 bases and 2 bases, in that order; junction bases with no gene match: 2. The CDR3 covers 14 residues. CDR3 protein: CASSPGTGAYEQYF. The CDR3 DNA reads as TGTGCCAGCAGCCCCGGGACAGGGGCCTACGAGCAGTACTTC.

This chain links TRBV29-1 with TRBJ1-1; D not resolved. The V gene's germline CDR1 is SQVTM and CDR2 ANQGSEA. Trimming pared 4 bases from V and 7 bases from J, leaving 10 bases between. CDR3 length equals 11 residues. The CDR3, as DNA: TGCAGCGTTGGAGTGAGTGTTGAAGCTTTCTTT. Encoded protein: CSVGVSVEAFF.

V and J are TRBV7-6 and TRBJ2-1; 12 bases are a match to TRBD2. This CDR3 is 15 amino acids long. Per germline, CDR1 SGHVS and CDR2 FNYEAQ. V lost 5 bases to trimming and J lost 7 bases; unmatched junction nucleotides: 6. The CDR3 DNA follows: TGTGCCAGCAGCCTGACTAGCGGGAGAGCTAATGAGCAGTTCTTC. It translates to CASSLTSGRANEQFF.

The chain is built from TRBV5-1 and TRBJ2-2; 8 nucleotides align to TRBD1. After removal of 6 bases from V and 5 bases from J, the junction contained 6 bases not matched to a gene. This CDR3 is 14 amino acids long. CDR1 is SGHRS and CDR2 is YFSETQ in the germline V gene. CDR3 DNA sequence: TGCGCCAGCATTGGGACAGGAGGGACCGGGGAGCTGTTTTTT. It encodes CASIGTGGTGELFF.

The rearrangement uses TRBV7-8 and TRBJ2-7; perhaps D is TRBD1 or TRBD2 (5 bases each). Germline lookup yields CDR1 SGHVS and CDR2 FQNEAQ. Deletions cut 5 bases from V and 1 base from J, with 12 bases between. The CDR3 is 14 residues long. The CDR3 sequence: CASSTGARSYEQYF. The CDR3 DNA is TGTGCCAGCAGCACCGGGGCGAGGTCCTACGAGCAGTACTTC.

The chain recombines TRBV9 with TRBJ2-2; unclear D gene. Germline V lookup: CDR1 SGDLS, CDR2 YYNGEE. This CDR3 spans 14 amino acids. Trimming pared 0 bases from V and 5 bases from J, leaving 8 bases between. In DNA form, the CDR3 reads TGTGCCAGCAGCGTAGTAGGTTCGACCGGGGAGCTGTTTTTT. Translation: CASSVVGSTGELFF. Full variable domain (remainder filled in from reference TRBV9 and TRBJ2-2): DSGVTQTPKHLITATGQRVTLRCSPRSGDLSVYWYQQSLDQGLQFLIQYYNGEERAKGNILERFSAQQFPDLHSELNLSSLELGDSALYFCASSVVGSTGELFFGEGSRLTVL.

The chain combines TRBV10-1 with TRBJ1-1; D gene ambiguous. The CDR3 is made up of 14 amino acids. Trimming took off 0 bases at V and 1 base at J, with 6 bases between the two ends. Germline loops: CDR1 WNHNN, CDR2 SYGVQD (reference sequence). The CDR3 sequence: CASSESIGNTEAFF. Written as DNA, the CDR3 is TGCGCCAGCAGTGAGTCGATAGGGAACACTGAAGCTTTCTTT.

The chain carries TRBV9 and TRBJ2-7; weak D call: TRBD1 (6 bases). Germline V gene data show CDR1 as SGDLS and CDR2 as YYNGEE. The CDR3 has 14 residues. Trimming removed 2 bases at V and 4 bases at J, with 13 bases between. The CDR3 sequence: CASSVGTTGYEQYF. The DNA of the CDR3 is TGTGCCAGCAGCGTGGGGACAACCGGATACGAGCAGTACTTC.